Listed here are 20 T cell receptor beta chains from one sample, sequenced in a study of control samples from healthy donors and cancer patients. Generated by immunoSEQ multiplex PCR, the TCRdb table keeps only in-frame clones and is missing some. The sample yields roughly 150,000 clones, 90% to 95% seen once. The sample consisted of blood. The receptors were sampled from a man aged 18 to 30 in good health.

The rearrangement links TRBV20-1 to TRBJ2-7; TRBD1 agrees at 9 bases. CDR3 size: 11 residues. Germline CDR1 is DFQATT and CDR2 is SNEGSKA (reference sequence). CDR3 loop: CSGQGPYEQYF. The CDR3 DNA reads TGCAGCGGACAGGGGCCCTACGAGCAGTACTTC.

The genes are TRBV10-3 and TRBJ1-2, with TRBD1 matching 7 bases. The junction had 8 bases not matched to a gene; V was cut back by 6 bases and J by 1 base. Germline loops: CDR1 ENHRY, CDR2 SYGVKD. The length of the CDR3 is 15 residues. CDR3 residues: CAIRPGTAINYGYTF. The CDR3 DNA reads TGTGCCATCAGGCCCGGGACAGCAATTAACTATGGCTACACCTTC.

The rearrangement links TRBV7-9 to TRBJ2-7; D is uncertain. Looked up from germline, CDR1 is SEHNR and CDR2 is FQNEAQ (reference sequence). The CDR3 runs to 15 residues. With 1 base removed from V and 0 bases from J, the gap between germline ends came to 10 bases. The CDR3 DNA reads TGTGCCAGCAGCTTAGACACCTCCCCCTCCTACGAGCAGTACTTC. This sequence encodes CASSLDTSPSYEQYF.

The chain recombines TRBV3-1 (or the pseudogene TRBV3-2) with TRBJ1-6; D is possibly TRBD1 (5 bases). The germline CDR1 and CDR2 sequences are LGHDT and YNNKEL (reference sequence). V was trimmed by 4 bases and J by 7 bases, leaving 11 bases between them. There are 14 residues in the CDR3. The CDR3 loop reads CASSPGLFNSPLHF. For the CDR3, the DNA is TGTGCCAGCAGCCCAGGGTTATTCAATTCACCCCTCCACTTT.

The rearrangement links TRBV5-8 to TRBJ1-1; no clear D gene. V lost 0 bases, J lost 2 bases, and 8 bases lay in between. This CDR3 region has 14 residues. CDR1 SGHTS and CDR2 YDEGEE come from the germline V gene. CDR3 in DNA: TGTGCCAGCAGCTTGGCATGGCTAAACACTGAAGCTTTCTTT. This encodes CASSLAWLNTEAFF.

V usage is TRBV19 and J usage is TRBJ1-4; D may be TRBD1 (6 bases). The CDR3 is made up of 14 amino acids. V shed 8 bases and J shed 3 bases, with 13 bases lying between them. CDR1 is LNHDA and CDR2 is SQIVND in the germline V gene (reference sequence). CDR3 nucleotide sequence: TGTGCCAGTCGCCGGGGGCAGTCTAATGAAAAACTGTTTTTT. As protein: CASRRGQSNEKLFF.

The chain employs TRBV28 and TRBJ1-2; TRBD1 might be the D (6 bases). This CDR3 comprises 12 residues. Germline values: CDR1 MDHEN, CDR2 SYDVKM. V was pared by 2 bases and J by 13 bases, with 14 bases between. The CDR3 spells CASSLRSGASTF. As DNA, the CDR3 is TGTGCCAGCAGTTTACGATCAGGGGCCAGCACCTTC.

CDR3 residues: CASSFSRAALYEQYF. The DNA of the CDR3 is TGTGCCAGCAGTTTCTCTCGGGCCGCGCTCTACGAGCAGTACTTC. The genes are TRBV27 and TRBJ2-7; D gene uncertain. The V end lost 3 bases, the J end lost 3 bases, and 15 bases lay between the germline ends. Germline CDR1 and CDR2: MNHEY and SMNVEV (reference sequence). The CDR3 sequence is 15 residues long.

The CDR3 region is CASSLDALANYGYTF. In DNA, the CDR3 is TGTGCCAGCAGCTTGGATGCGTTAGCTAACTATGGCTACACCTTC. The chain employs TRBV5-6 and TRBJ1-2; D remains ambiguous. The CDR3 has 15 residues. CDR1 and CDR2 from the germline V gene are SGHDT and YYEEEE. V lost 0 bases to trimming and J lost 0 bases, with 9 bases between them.

The chain recombines TRBV30 with TRBJ2-7, with 7 bases aligning to TRBD2. The length of the CDR3 is 14 residues. The V segment lost 0 bases and the J segment 7 bases; nucleotides outside the gene matches: 9. CDR1 is GTSNPN, CDR2 SVGIG, per germline (reference sequence). The CDR3 reads CAWSVLLGGWEQYF. In DNA, the CDR3 is TGTGCCTGGAGTGTACTTCTGGGGGGGTGGGAGCAGTACTTC.

The rearrangement joins TRBV7-6 to TRBJ1-4, with a possible D match to TRBD1 (5 bases). Germline V CDR1 and CDR2: SGHVS, FNYEAQ. V was trimmed by 0 bases and J by 7 bases, leaving 15 bases between them. The CDR3 spans 16 residues. This CDR3 reads CASSLAGRRVGEKLFF. DNA for the CDR3: TGTGCCAGCAGCTTAGCGGGGCGCAGGGTCGGTGAAAAACTGTTTTTT. Looking up the rest from reference TRBV7-6 and TRBJ1-4 gives the full variable domain: GAGVSQSPRYKVTKRGQDVALRCDPISGHVSLYWYRQALGQGPEFLTYFNYEAQQDKSGLPNDRFSAERPEGSISTLTIQRTEQRDSAMYRCASSLAGRRVGEKLFFGSGTQLSVL.

The chain uses TRBV5-6 and TRBJ1-5, with D tentatively TRBD1 (5 bases). V lost 2 bases, J lost 2 bases, and 14 bases lay in between. The CDR3 covers 16 residues. CDR1 SGHDT and CDR2 YYEEEE come from the germline V gene. The CDR3: CASSFWDENGNQPQHF. CDR3 in DNA: TGTGCCAGCAGCTTCTGGGACGAAAATGGCAATCAGCCCCAGCATTTT. The full variable domain, its missing parts supplied by reference TRBV5-6 and TRBJ1-5, is DAGVTQSPTHLIKTRGQQVTLRCSPKSGHDTVSWYQQALGQGPQFIFQYYEEEERQRGNFPDRFSGHQFPNYSSELNVNALLLGDSALYLCASSFWDENGNQPQHFGDGTRLSIL.

The genes are TRBV7-9 and TRBJ1-1; D call uncertain. V was cut by 8 bases and J by 2 bases, with 6 bases left in between. The germline gives CDR1 SEHNR, CDR2 FQNEAQ (reference sequence). The CDR3 runs 11 residues. The CDR3 protein is CASRDNTEAFF. CDR3 coding DNA: TGTGCCAGCCGGGATAACACTGAAGCTTTCTTT. The entire variable domain, with the rest obtained from reference TRBV7-9 and TRBJ1-1, is as follows: DTGVSQNPRHKITKRGQNVTFRCDPISEHNRLYWYRQTLGQGPEFLTYFQNEAQLEKSRLLSDRFSAERPKGSFSTLEIQRTEQGDSAMYLCASRDNTEAFFGQGTRLTVV.

This rearrangement joins TRBV2 to TRBJ1-2; a possible D gene is TRBD1 (6 bases). Looked up from germline, CDR1 is SNHLY and CDR2 is FYNNEI. The CDR3 length is 12 residues. Trimming cost V 6 bases and J 6 bases, with 11 bases left between them. The CDR3 region is CASRQTGDGYTF. CDR3 nucleotides: TGTGCCAGCAGACAGACAGGCGATGGCTACACCTTC.

This sequence joins TRBV3-1 (or the pseudogene TRBV3-2) and TRBJ1-1; no clear D. CDR1 and CDR2 from the germline V gene are LGHDT and YNNKEL (reference sequence). Trimming left V 5 bases short and J 2 bases short, with 6 bases between. The CDR3 has 12 amino acids. Here the CDR3 DNA reads TGTGCCAGCAGCAGAACCAACACTGAAGCTTTCTTT. This encodes CASSRTNTEAFF.

The chain uses TRBV5-1 and TRBJ1-3, with 7 bases that match TRBD1. The CDR3 totals 16 residues. Unmatched junction bases numbered 7, after V lost 4 bases and J lost 0 bases. The germline gives CDR1 SGHRS, CDR2 YFSETQ. The CDR3 DNA reads TGCGCCAGCAGCCATCTGGGACAGACCTCTGGAAACACCATATATTTT. It specifies CASSHLGQTSGNTIYF.

This clone was seen more than once but under ten times. The V gene is TRBV27, the J gene TRBJ1-3; 9 bases map to TRBD1. The ends lost 2 bases at V and 7 bases at J; junction bases unmatched: 6. Germline V gene data show CDR1 as MNHEY and CDR2 as SMNVEV (reference sequence). There are 15 residues in the CDR3. DNA for the CDR3: TGTGCCAGCAGTTTAGGACAGGGGCTCTATAACACCATATATTTT. Translated: CASSLGQGLYNTIYF.

The J gene is TRBJ2-1, the V gene TRBV7-9; 8 nucleotides agree with TRBD1. Germline CDR1 and CDR2: SEHNR and FQNEAQ (reference sequence). The CDR3 runs to 15 residues. The J segment lost 6 bases and the V segment lost 5 bases, leaving 9 bases of the junction unmatched. In nucleotides, the CDR3 is TGTGCCAGCAGCGTCGGCCCCAGGGGGCGCAATGAGCAGTTCTTC. This sequence encodes CASSVGPRGRNEQFF.

The chain links TRBV5-1 to TRBJ2-7; D is undetermined. The CDR3 runs 13 residues. Germline V gene data show CDR1 as SGHRS and CDR2 as YFSETQ. With 4 bases removed from V and 3 bases from J, the gap between germline ends came to 11 bases. The CDR3 spells CASSVHGVYEQYF. The CDR3 coding sequence is TGCGCCAGCAGCGTCCATGGGGTCTACGAGCAGTACTTC.

This chain joins TRBV9 and TRBJ2-7; 13 bases match TRBD2. This CDR3 spans 16 amino acids. The germline gives CDR1 SGDLS, CDR2 YYNGEE. V lost 4 bases, J lost 3 bases, and 7 bases stayed unmatched. CDR3 nucleotides: TGTGCCAGCAGCAACTCACGACTAGCGGGGGGCTACGAGCAGTACTTC. Translation: CASSNSRLAGGYEQYF.